Following are 10 T cell receptor beta chains from one sample sequenced in a study of T cells expressing NK-cell markers. Following a re-call of the 5' RACE reads, TCRdb has one entry per CDR3 protein and lacks DNA. The sample table includes about 380,000 distinct CDR3 sequences. Sequencing was carried out using blood T cells: a sorted CD56 or NKG2C T cell subset, CD4+ or CD8+ T cells, or bulk PBMC T cells (not recorded which). All receptors come from a man aged 18-75 years in good health.

CDR3 sequence: CASSLVGSGSTYEQYF. The chain links TRBV5-1 to TRBJ2-7; TCRdb names TRBD1, which stays unverified in the absence of DNA. The CDR3 totals 16 residues. Germline CDR1 SGHRS, CDR2 YFSETQ.

The chain joins TRBV28 to TRBJ2-7; TCRdb names TRBD1, which stays unverified in the absence of DNA. The CDR3 contains 12 residues. Germline V CDR1 and CDR2: MDHEN, SYDVKM. The CDR3 region is CASTVGVHEQYF.

V usage is TRBV9 and J usage is TRBJ2-5; the D gene TCRdb calls, TRBD1, cannot be checked with no DNA. This CDR3 spans 16 amino acids. The germline CDR1 and CDR2 sequences are SGDLS and YYNGEE. The CDR3 here is CASSPGDRGLGETQYF. The full variable domain, rest sourced from reference TRBV9 and TRBJ2-5, is DSGVTQTPKHLITATGQRVTLRCSPRSGDLSVYWYQQSLDQGLQFLIQYYNGEERAKGNILERFSAQQFPDLHSELNLSSLELGDSALYFCASSPGDRGLGETQYFGPGTRLLVL.

The chain is built from TRBV5-1 and TRBJ2-1; the TRBD2 assignment by TCRdb is unverifiable without DNA. Germline lookup yields CDR1 SGHRS and CDR2 YFSETQ. The CDR3 is 15 amino acids. This CDR3 is CASSQDLRRRNEQFF.

The chain is built from TRBV5-1 and TRBJ2-7; TCRdb's assignment of TRBD1 cannot be checked, as there is no DNA. Germline loops: CDR1 SGHRS, CDR2 YFSETQ. CDR3 length equals 14 residues. CDR3 residues: CASREGARSYEQYF.

This chain joins TRBV29-1 and TRBJ2-7; as DNA is missing, the TRBD2 call by TCRdb cannot be tested. The CDR3 covers 12 residues. CDR1 and CDR2 from the germline V gene are SQVTM and ANQGSEA. CDR3 sequence: CSGTGWGGLQYF.

V usage is TRBV3-1 and J usage is TRBJ2-2. The CDR3 is 14 residues long. Germline assignment: CDR1 LGHDT and CDR2 YNNKEL (reference sequence). CDR3 protein: CASSQDPRLRELFF.

This CDR3 is CASSFRFGSGPHEQYF. V is TRBV3-1 and J is TRBJ2-7; TCRdb indicates TRBD2, and absent DNA this call remains unverified. Germline CDR1 LGHDT, CDR2 YNNKEL (reference sequence). CDR3 length equals 16 residues.

The V gene is TRBV12-3 or TRBV12-4, the J gene TRBJ2-1; TCRdb proposes TRBD1, but this gene call is untestable without DNA. The length of the CDR3 is 15 residues. CDR3 in amino acids: CASSLARRAYNEQFF.

This rearrangement joins TRBV6-4 to TRBJ2-1; the D call of TRBD2 rests on TCRdb alone, since no DNA is present to check it. Per germline, CDR1 MRHNA and CDR2 SNTAGT. The CDR3 runs to 17 residues. The CDR3 loop reads CASSVSASGGAINEQFF.